This TCR beta chain is from a study of immune characteristics of hereditary and idiopathic chronic pancreatitis. Describing the broader study: Local immune cells and TCRbeta repertoires in the pancreas were profiled in this study for hereditary and idiopathic chronic pancreatitis, with control organ donor pancreases used for comparison. TCRbeta sequencing covered 5 control pancreases, 7 or 8 hereditary chronic pancreatitis pancreases and roughly 6 idiopathic chronic pancreatitis pancreases. Minimal in vitro experimental manipulation of pancreas-infiltrating T cells was the reason the gDNA-based approach was selected. The full study reports these points: Hereditary and idiopathic chronic pancreatitis differed in Vbeta-Jbeta gene family usage, including TRBV10, TRBV19, TRBV23 and TRBV5. Among about 13 chronic pancreatitis patients, a positive correlation was found between numbers of productive TCR rearrangements and disease severity scores. The study did not include chronic pancreatitis caused by alcohol use. Patient tissue was available only at the time of TPIAT, so disease duration differences may have influenced immune findings. Significantly increased TCRbeta repertoire diversity and reduced clonality were observed in both chronic pancreatitis groups relative to controls.

Turning to this clone: What antigen it recognizes has not been identified. Base quality data are lacking; no much larger clone is found one base away.

Pancreas tissue with chronic pancreatitis was obtained from patients having total pancreatectomy with islet autotransplantation (TPIAT). The chronic pancreatitis patients who were included had no known history of diabetes. For TCRbeta sequencing, genomic DNA was extracted directly from bulk pancreas tissue without sorting T cells. Pancreas tissues were collected consecutively from patients and organ donors at two US centers. The library was built by means of the immunoSEQ multiplex PCR assay. From pancreatic genomic DNA, the TCRbeta CDR3 region and adjacent sequences were amplified and sequenced. Per the original workflow: Repertoire diversity was assessed as a mean normalized Shannon-Wiener index, and productive clonality and productive rearrangement counts were also measured. The nonparametric Mann-Whitney U test was used to compare repertoire metrics between controls and chronic pancreatitis. A shared clonotype was defined as a CDR3beta sequence with the same amino acid composition and length across subjects. TCRdb obtained this table from immuneACCESS and retained in-frame rearrangements with V and J assigned. These tables miss some clones; where compared with another copy, unresolved V genes account for less than half of the shortfall, and the remainder is unexplained. V and J calls and clone size are as listed in that table; D and trimming were resolved from the DNA. This sample has about 1,400 clones in its table, and roughly 66% of those were observed once. The top ten clones comprise 16% of the sample.

V is cut back by 0 bases and J by 7 bases, with 4 bases in the junction unmatched. CDR1 and CDR2 are read off the germline V gene as SGHRS and YFSETQ. Inclusive of the bounding cysteine and phenylalanine, the CDR3 is 14 residues long. Of all the DNA, just the CDR3 is kept, 42 bases in frame from base 1. The sequencing sample was made of pancreas tissue with hereditary chronic pancreatitis. The rearrangement combines TRBV5-1 with TRBJ1-2; TRBD1 agrees with 9 junctional bases. The TCR sequence derives from a human donor with chronic pancreatitis. CDR3 loop: CASSLGDRELGYTF. In nucleotide form, the sequence is TGCGCCAGCAGCTTGGGGGACAGGGAGCTTGGCTACACCTTC.